The 30 T cell receptor beta chains below were found in one sample sequenced in a study of human T cells and chemical hapten exposure. A single record per CDR3 protein comes from TCRdb applying MiXCR to the 5' RACE reads. The repertoire includes around 82,000 distinct CDR3 sequences, more than 7% of them detected once, and 2% to 2.5% sits in the top ten. The authors' total RNA extraction used unfractionated whole blood. The receptors come from a male donor in good health.

This chain's CDR3 is CASSLRSGPEETQYF. CDR3 sequence (DNA): TGTGCCAGCAGCTTAAGGAGCGGTCCCGAAGAGACCCAGTACTTC. V gene TRBV11-1 combines with J gene TRBJ2-5, with TRBD2 as a possible D gene (5 bases). The CDR3 spans 15 residues. CDR1 and CDR2 from the germline V gene are SGHAT and FQDESV (reference sequence). With 2 bases removed from V and 3 bases from J, the gap between germline ends came to 13 bases.

The chain joins TRBV10-3 to TRBJ2-3, with D perhaps matching TRBD2 (6 bases). The CDR3 loop spans 13 amino acids. Trimming stripped 8 bases from V and 1 base from J, with 10 bases between. Germline V gives CDR1 ENHRY, CDR2 SYGVKD. CDR3 DNA: TGTGCCATCGGGGAGGAAGGCACAGATACGCAGTATTTT. As protein: CAIGEEGTDTQYF.

This clonotype was observed at least ten times. This chain joins TRBV10-2 and TRBJ1-5; no clear D. Germline-derived CDR1 and CDR2 are WSHSY and SAAADI. V was trimmed by 3 bases and J by 6 bases, leaving 18 bases between them. This CDR3 is 16 amino acids long. CDR3 sequence (DNA): TGCGCCAGCAGTGAAGTTGCCCCCCGAAGTCCTCAGCCCCAGCATTTT. Amino acid sequence: CASSEVAPRSPQPQHF.

This clonotype came up many times. The chain uses TRBV10-3 and TRBJ1-1, with unresolved D. CDR1 ENHRY and CDR2 SYGVKD come from the germline V gene. V gave up 2 bases and J gave up 0 bases, with 10 bases separating them. The CDR3 sequence is 15 residues long. CDR3 DNA: TGTGCCATCAGTGAGCAGAGAGGGATGAACACTGAAGCTTTCTTT. Encoded protein: CAISEQRGMNTEAFF.

This clonotype appeared a single time. The chain has TRBV18 and TRBJ1-3, with D tentatively TRBD1 (5 bases). The CDR3 runs 15 residues. Germline values: CDR1 KGHSH, CDR2 LQKENI. Trimming removed 0 bases at V and 8 bases at J, with 14 bases between. In nucleotides, the CDR3 is TGTGCCAGCTCACCACCGCCCCCCAGGGATGACACCATATATTTT. Amino acid sequence: CASSPPPPRDDTIYF.

This clonotype was seen repeatedly, ten times or more. The rearrangement links TRBV18 to TRBJ2-1; D unresolved. Per germline, CDR1 KGHSH and CDR2 LQKENI. There are 13 residues in the CDR3. V lost 2 bases to trimming and J lost 9 bases, with 11 bases between them. CDR3 coding DNA: TGTGCCAGCTCACCAGTGGCGCAGGCTGAGCAGTTCTTC. Protein sequence: CASSPVAQAEQFF.

This clonotype was counted at least ten times. The rearrangement uses TRBV7-2 and TRBJ1-3; D perhaps matches TRBD1 (6 bases). With 3 bases removed from V and 5 bases from J, the gap between germline ends came to 11 bases. The CDR3 is made up of 14 amino acids. Germline CDR1 SGHTA, CDR2 FQGNSA. CDR3 loop: CASSFAGQRNTIYF. The CDR3 DNA is TGTGCCAGCAGCTTCGCCGGACAGAGAAACACCATATATTTT.

The chain employs TRBV5-1 and TRBJ1-1; D is uncertain. Germline CDR1 SGHRS, CDR2 YFSETQ. V was shortened by 2 bases and J by 0 bases, with 11 bases between the two germline ends. The CDR3 has 15 residues. CDR3 sequence: CASSLVRSLNTEAFF. As DNA, the CDR3 is TGCGCCAGCAGCTTAGTGCGGAGTTTGAACACTGAAGCTTTCTTT.

The genes are TRBV2 and TRBJ1-4; TRBD1 matches at 7 bases. Germline lookup yields CDR1 SNHLY and CDR2 FYNNEI. The CDR3 covers 16 residues. The junction had 11 bases not matched to a gene; V was cut back by 3 bases and J by 7 bases. In DNA, the CDR3 is TGTGCCAGCAGTGATTACCGACAGGGAAAGGGTGAAAAACTGTTTTTT. This gives the protein CASSDYRQGKGEKLFF.

This clonotype has only a few counts. The chain is built from TRBV20-1 and TRBJ2-2; tentative D call: TRBD2 (5 bases). Germline V gene sequence: CDR1 DFQATT, CDR2 SNEGSKA (reference sequence). V lost 6 bases to trimming and J lost 1 base, with 9 bases between them. The CDR3 runs to 13 residues. The CDR3 nucleotides are TGCAGTGCAGAGGGAGAGAACACCGGGGAGCTGTTTTTT. It yields the protein CSAEGENTGELFF.

In its sample, this clonotype was seen a few times. Written as DNA, the CDR3 is TGCAGCGCAGAGCAGGTATTAACGGCGGAAGCTTTCTTT. It yields the protein CSAEQVLTAEAFF. V usage is TRBV29-1 and J usage is TRBJ1-1, with no clear D. V lost 7 bases and J lost 8, with 20 bases in between. Germline V CDR1 and CDR2: SQVTM, ANQGSEA. CDR3 length equals 13 residues.

This clonotype was detected a few times. The chain joins TRBV6-6 to TRBJ2-7, with D tentatively TRBD1 (6 bases). Germline V lookup: CDR1 MNHNY, CDR2 SVGAGI (reference sequence). Trimming cost V 2 bases and J 8 bases, with 13 bases left between them. The CDR3 length is 13 residues. The CDR3 bases are TGTGCCAGCAGTTACCCAGAGGGGGAAAAGCAGTACTTC. Its protein is CASSYPEGEKQYF.

There are many counts of this clonotype. The chain has TRBV6-5 and TRBJ2-4; D is possibly TRBD1 or TRBD2 (7 bases each). Germline CDR1 reads MNHEY; CDR2 reads SVGAGI. Trimming took off 2 bases at V and 7 bases at J, with 15 bases between the two ends. The CDR3 runs 15 residues. This CDR3 reads CASSYTGGQSNIQYF. The CDR3 coding sequence is TGTGCCAGCAGTTACACGGGGGGACAGAGTAACATTCAGTACTTC.

This clonotype was observed at least ten times. The rearrangement links TRBV29-1 to TRBJ2-1; 10 nucleotides align to TRBD2. CDR1 and CDR2 from the germline V gene are SQVTM and ANQGSEA. Unmatched junction bases numbered 6, after V lost 3 bases and J lost 7 bases. The CDR3 consists of 14 residues. CDR3 protein: CSVESSGSRNEQFF. In DNA, the CDR3 is TGCAGCGTTGAGTCTAGCGGGAGTAGGAATGAGCAGTTCTTC.

The chain is built from TRBV4-1 and TRBJ2-3; TRBD2 might be the D (5 bases). Trimming removed 5 bases from V and 4 bases from J, with 16 bases in between. The germline CDR1 and CDR2 sequences are MGHRA and YSYEKL. This CDR3 has 15 amino acids. The CDR3 nucleotides are TGCGCCAGCAGCTCCGGGGATAGCTCCCCAGATACGCAGTATTTT. This translates into CASSSGDSSPDTQYF.

This clonotype was seen more than once but under ten times. The V gene is TRBV20-1, the J gene TRBJ1-1; D is ambiguous. Trimming removed 7 bases from V and 3 bases from J, with 18 bases in between. Germline CDR1 reads DFQATT; CDR2 reads SNEGSKA (reference sequence). The CDR3 is 14 amino acids. Here the CDR3 reads CSVTSGFRDTEAFF. The CDR3 coding sequence is TGCAGTGTCACGTCGGGGTTTAGAGACACTGAAGCTTTCTTT.

The chain carries TRBV6-5 and TRBJ1-6; D remains unclear. This CDR3 spans 14 amino acids. Germline-derived CDR1 and CDR2 are MNHEY and SVGAGI. With 2 bases removed from V and 7 bases from J, the gap between germline ends came to 9 bases. CDR3 sequence (DNA): TGTGCCAGCAGTTACGCAGGTTTAAATTCACCCCTCCACTTT. Its protein is CASSYAGLNSPLHF.

V is TRBV7-6 and J is TRBJ2-7, with no clear D. Looked up from germline, CDR1 is SGHVS and CDR2 is FNYEAQ. The V gene lost 0 bases and the J gene lost 1 base, with 7 bases spanning the gap. The CDR3 is 14 amino acids. The CDR3 DNA sequence: TGTGCCAGCAGCTTAGCTGCCAGTTCCTACGAGCAGTACTTC. It specifies CASSLAASSYEQYF.

This clonotype appeared many times. The genes are TRBV12-5 and TRBJ2-3; 9 bases are a match to TRBD2. V gave up 5 bases and J gave up 5 bases; unmatched junction bases: 17. This CDR3 is 18 amino acids long. CDR1 is LGHNT, CDR2 FRNRAP, per germline. DNA for the CDR3: TGTGCTAGTGGTCTACGTACTACTTTAGCGGGAGAGGTAGATACGCAGTATTTT. Its translation is CASGLRTTLAGEVDTQYF.

The sample holds a few counts of this clonotype. V is TRBV28 and J is TRBJ2-7; 11 bases match TRBD1. Germline CDR1 and CDR2: MDHEN and SYDVKM. V gave up 9 bases and J gave up 3 bases; unmatched junction bases: 4. The CDR3 runs 13 residues. As DNA, the CDR3 is TGTGCCAGTCTCGGGACAGGGGGCTACGAGCAGTACTTC. It yields the protein CASLGTGGYEQYF.

This clonotype was detected a few times. The gene calls are TRBV6-5 and TRBJ2-7, with D perhaps matching TRBD2 (5 bases). This CDR3 is 15 amino acids long. Trimming pared 2 bases from V and 7 bases from J, leaving 18 bases between. Germline lookup yields CDR1 MNHEY and CDR2 SVGAGI. Here the CDR3 reads CASSYLDRPSGEQYF. In DNA form, the CDR3 reads TGTGCCAGCAGTTACCTGGACCGACCCTCGGGGGAGCAGTACTTC.

This clonotype was counted between two and nine times. The J gene is TRBJ1-4, the V gene TRBV5-1; TRBD1 is a possible D gene (5 bases). The CDR3 contains 12 residues. V dropped 4 bases and J dropped 10 bases, with 11 bases sitting between them. Germline assignment: CDR1 SGHRS and CDR2 YFSETQ. CDR3 in DNA: TGCGCCAGCAGCCCCGGGACTCCAAAACTGTTTTTT. As protein: CASSPGTPKLFF.

The rearrangement joins TRBV7-3 to TRBJ2-7; D might be TRBD1 or TRBD2, each matching 5 bases. Germline assignment: CDR1 SGHTA and CDR2 FQGTGA. This CDR3 comprises 15 residues. V was shortened by 1 base and J by 2 bases, with 12 bases between the two germline ends. CDR3 sequence reads: CASSLIGTGTYEQYF. The CDR3 DNA sequence: TGTGCCAGCAGCTTAATTGGGACCGGGACCTACGAGCAGTACTTC.

This clonotype showed up many times. The chain uses TRBV6-6 and TRBJ2-3; perhaps TRBD1 as D (6 bases). This CDR3 is 17 amino acids long. V shed 0 bases and J shed 3 bases, with 16 bases lying between them. CDR1 is MNHNY, CDR2 SVGAGI, per germline (reference sequence). The CDR3: CASSYSLGARRTDTQYF. In DNA, the CDR3 is TGTGCCAGCAGTTACTCTCTGGGGGCCAGAAGAACAGATACGCAGTATTTT.

This chain links TRBV12-3 or TRBV12-4 with TRBJ2-4; a weak D match, TRBD1 (5 bases). This CDR3 is 15 amino acids long. Trimming shortened V by 5 bases and J by 2 bases, and 13 bases separated the two germline ends. CDR3: CASSPPRATKNIQYF. CDR3 DNA: TGTGCCAGCAGTCCCCCCAGGGCAACCAAAAACATTCAGTACTTC.

This rearrangement joins TRBV7-2 to TRBJ2-3, with D perhaps TRBD1 or TRBD2 (5 bases each). The germline gives CDR1 SGHTA, CDR2 FQGNSA. Deletions cut 7 bases from V and 4 bases from J, with 12 bases between. CDR3 length: 13 residues. The CDR3 sequence: CASTLQGPDTQYF. The CDR3 DNA is TGTGCCAGCACCCTTCAGGGACCAGATACGCAGTATTTT.

This clonotype was observed a few times. The chain couples TRBV6-1 to TRBJ2-7, with D maybe TRBD1 (6 bases). The length of the CDR3 is 15 residues. Trimming pared 9 bases from V and 0 bases from J, leaving 18 bases between. Germline CDR1 is MNHNS and CDR2 is SASEGT. As DNA, the CDR3 is TGTGCCAGTAAGGCTCAGGGGAAACACTCCTACGAGCAGTACTTC. This gives the protein CASKAQGKHSYEQYF.

This rearrangement joins TRBV5-4 to TRBJ2-3, with 8 bases identical to TRBD2. CDR1 SGHNT and CDR2 YYREEE come from the germline V gene (reference sequence). The CDR3 totals 17 residues. The junction had 14 bases not matched to a gene; V was cut back by 3 bases and J by 5 bases. The CDR3 sequence is CASSSGVGGAFGDTQYF. In DNA, the CDR3 is TGTGCCAGCAGCTCGGGGGTCGGGGGGGCTTTTGGAGATACGCAGTATTTT.

This clonotype was observed many times. The chain joins TRBV12-3 or TRBV12-4 to TRBJ1-1; D gene uncertain. The ends were cut back, 1 base at V and 8 bases at J, with 8 bases in the middle. The CDR3 is 12 residues long. The CDR3 spells CASSLDWREAFF. CDR3 coding DNA: TGTGCCAGCAGTTTAGACTGGCGGGAAGCTTTCTTT.

The chain employs TRBV24-1 and TRBJ2-1, with 7 bases matching TRBD1. Germline V gene lookup returns CDR1 KGHDR and CDR2 SFDVKD. V dropped 3 bases and J dropped 8; count of bases not matched to a gene: 12. This CDR3 region has 16 residues. CDR3 DNA sequence: TGTGCCACCAGTGATAGTCGACAGGGATACACAGATGAGCAGTTCTTC. Encoded protein: CATSDSRQGYTDEQFF.